These 15 T cell receptor beta chains share one sample of origin, sequenced in a study of shared clonotypes between healthy human individuals. Here immunoSEQ multiplex PCR was the method, and the copy in TCRdb shows in-frame clones only, minus some. The sample has approximately 980,000 clones; more than 75% are singletons. Input material: memory CD4+ T cells sorted from blood. Stated subset: CD45RA-negative fraction. These receptors originate from a man between 18 and 35 years old in good health.

This clone was counted only a few times. The V gene is TRBV4-3, the J gene TRBJ2-7; weak D call: TRBD2 (5 bases). The CDR3 length is 15 residues. Trimming took off 0 bases at V and 3 bases at J, with 12 bases between the two ends. CDR1 and CDR2 (germline): LGHNA, YSLEER. CDR3 bases: TGCGCCAGCAGCCAAGATAGAAGCGGAATCTACGAGCAGTACTTC. Its protein is CASSQDRSGIYEQYF.

V and J are TRBV5-1 and TRBJ2-7; 10 nucleotides agree with TRBD2. This CDR3 has 15 residues. Trimming took 6 bases from V and 6 from J; bases not matched to a gene: 12. The V gene's germline CDR1 is SGHRS and CDR2 YFSETQ. The CDR3 loop is CASTPSGRADGEQYF. The CDR3 DNA reads as TGCGCCAGCACCCCGAGCGGGAGGGCCGACGGCGAGCAGTACTTC.

Concerning this clone: Other DNA sequences from this sample encode an identical CDR3 as well. This chain joins TRBV10-3 and TRBJ2-5, with D perhaps matching TRBD1 or TRBD2 (6 bases each). Germline V gene lookup returns CDR1 ENHRY and CDR2 SYGVKD. Trimming took 0 bases from V and 4 from J, leaving 9 bases between them. The length of the CDR3 is 14 residues. CDR3 sequence: CAISESQGGETQYF. The CDR3 bases are TGTGCCATCAGTGAGTCACAGGGAGGAGAGACCCAGTACTTC.

The rearrangement links TRBV5-4 to TRBJ2-1; perhaps TRBD2 as D (6 bases). The CDR3 is made up of 16 amino acids. The V and J ends lost 7 bases and 9 bases respectively, with 26 bases between them. Germline assignment: CDR1 SGHNT and CDR2 YYREEE (reference sequence). The DNA of the CDR3 is TGTGCCAGCGCTATTGGCACTAGCCTAGTCCGGAGTGAGCAGTTCTTC. Translation: CASAIGTSLVRSEQFF.

V gene TRBV5-1 combines with J gene TRBJ2-7; TRBD2 matches 9 bases. Germline CDR1 reads SGHRS; CDR2 reads YFSETQ. The V gene end was trimmed by 5 bases and the J gene end by 2 bases; junction bases not matched to a gene: 8. The CDR3 extends over 15 amino acids. CDR3 amino acids: CASSALTSGPYEQYF. CDR3 coding DNA: TGCGCCAGCAGTGCCTTGACTAGCGGCCCCTACGAGCAGTACTTC.

The V and J genes are TRBV6-1 and TRBJ2-7; TRBD2 matches 9 bases. This CDR3 has 13 amino acids. V shed 11 bases, J shed 0 bases, and the junction held 5 bases outside the gene matches. Germline V gene lookup returns CDR1 MNHNS and CDR2 SASEGT. The CDR3 DNA follows: TGTGCCGGTAATAGCGGGAGCTCCTACGAGCAGTACTTC. Its protein product is CAGNSGSSYEQYF.

The chain combines TRBV6-1 with TRBJ2-7; tentative D call: TRBD1 (5 bases). Trimming shortened V by 7 bases and J by 1 base, and 14 bases separated the two germline ends. The CDR3 contains 14 residues. Germline V gives CDR1 MNHNS, CDR2 SASEGT. The CDR3 sequence: CASNPPRQSYEQYF. In nucleotides, the CDR3 is TGTGCCAGCAACCCGCCCAGACAGTCCTACGAGCAGTACTTC.

J is TRBJ1-4 and V is TRBV27; D call uncertain. Germline loops: CDR1 MNHEY, CDR2 SMNVEV (reference sequence). Trimming shortened V by 7 bases and J by 3 bases, and 12 bases separated the two germline ends. This CDR3 has 14 residues. The CDR3 sequence: CASMRYAANEKLFF. The CDR3 DNA is TGTGCCAGCATGCGGTATGCTGCTAATGAAAAACTGTTTTTT.

The chain combines TRBV10-3 with TRBJ2-7; TRBD2 aligns across 13 bases. After removal of 3 bases from V and 1 base from J, the junction contained 0 bases not matched to a gene. The germline gives CDR1 ENHRY, CDR2 SYGVKD. The CDR3 extends over 15 amino acids. The CDR3 here is CAISELAGGSYEQYF. CDR3 coding DNA: TGTGCCATCAGTGAACTAGCGGGAGGGTCCTACGAGCAGTACTTC.

The rearrangement links TRBV5-1 to TRBJ2-5; 8 positions agree with TRBD2. The V and J ends lost 0 bases and 6 bases, in that order; junction bases with no gene match: 16. CDR3 length: 18 amino acids. Germline V gives CDR1 SGHRS, CDR2 YFSETQ. Written as DNA, the CDR3 is TGCGCCAGCAGCTTGGCCTTTTACGGGGGGGCCATTGTAAAGACCCAGTACTTC. Protein product: CASSLAFYGGAIVKTQYF.

The V gene is TRBV6-5, the J gene TRBJ1-1; TRBD1 matches 9 bases. With 7 bases clipped from V and 12 bases from J, the junction kept 15 bases outside the gene matches. CDR3 length: 14 amino acids. CDR1 and CDR2 (germline): MNHEY, SVGAGI. CDR3 sequence: CASTPLGQGRVSFF. CDR3 DNA: TGTGCCAGCACGCCTCTAGGACAGGGGAGGGTTTCTTTCTTT.

This chain joins TRBV7-2 and TRBJ2-3; no reliable D call. V gave up 0 bases and J gave up 3 bases, with 10 bases separating them. The CDR3 length is 15 residues. Germline V gene lookup returns CDR1 SGHTA and CDR2 FQGNSA. CDR3 region: CASSLARFITDTQYF. The CDR3 DNA sequence: TGTGCCAGCAGCTTAGCCCGATTCATAACAGATACGCAGTATTTT.

The chain links TRBV27 to TRBJ2-7; TRBD1 matches 7 bases. The V gene end was trimmed by 5 bases and the J gene end by 2 bases; junction bases not matched to a gene: 6. The germline V gene encodes CDR1 MNHEY and CDR2 SMNVEV (reference sequence). The length of the CDR3 is 14 residues. The CDR3 here is CASSQRQGPYEQYF. As DNA, the CDR3 is TGTGCCAGCAGTCAGCGACAGGGACCCTACGAGCAGTACTTC.

The rearrangement links TRBV19 to TRBJ2-7, with D perhaps matching TRBD2 (6 bases). The CDR3 consists of 13 residues. Germline V lookup: CDR1 LNHDA, CDR2 SQIVND (reference sequence). The V gene lost 2 bases and the J gene lost 3 bases, with 8 bases spanning the gap. CDR3 protein: CASSIRLGYEQYF. The CDR3 DNA reads as TGTGCCAGTAGTATAAGACTAGGCTACGAGCAGTACTTC.

The V call is TRBV7-2, the J call TRBJ2-4; no reliable D call. The V and J ends lost 2 bases and 1 base respectively, with 3 bases between them. CDR1 SGHTA and CDR2 FQGNSA come from the germline V gene. The CDR3 consists of 13 residues. The DNA for the CDR3 is TGTGCCAGCAGCTTAATGGCCAAAAACATTCAGTACTTC. Protein sequence: CASSLMAKNIQYF.